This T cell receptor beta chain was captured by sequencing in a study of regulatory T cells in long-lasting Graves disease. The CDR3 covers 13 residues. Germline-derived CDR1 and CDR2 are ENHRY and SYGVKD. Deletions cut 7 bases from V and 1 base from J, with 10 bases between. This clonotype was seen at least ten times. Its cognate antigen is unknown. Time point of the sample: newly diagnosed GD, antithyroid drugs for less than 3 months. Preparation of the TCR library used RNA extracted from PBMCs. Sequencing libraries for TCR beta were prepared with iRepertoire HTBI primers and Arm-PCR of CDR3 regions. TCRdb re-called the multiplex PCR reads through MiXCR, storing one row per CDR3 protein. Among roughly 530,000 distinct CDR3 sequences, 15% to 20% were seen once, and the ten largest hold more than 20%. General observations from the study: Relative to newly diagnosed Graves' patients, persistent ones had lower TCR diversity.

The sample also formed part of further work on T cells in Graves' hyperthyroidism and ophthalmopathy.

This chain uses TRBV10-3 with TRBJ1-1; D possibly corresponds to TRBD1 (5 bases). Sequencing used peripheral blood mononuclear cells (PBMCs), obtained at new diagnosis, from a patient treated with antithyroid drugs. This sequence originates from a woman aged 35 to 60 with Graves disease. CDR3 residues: CAITGAQNTEAFF. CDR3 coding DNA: TGTGCCATCACTGGGGCCCAGAACACTGAAGCTTTCTTT.